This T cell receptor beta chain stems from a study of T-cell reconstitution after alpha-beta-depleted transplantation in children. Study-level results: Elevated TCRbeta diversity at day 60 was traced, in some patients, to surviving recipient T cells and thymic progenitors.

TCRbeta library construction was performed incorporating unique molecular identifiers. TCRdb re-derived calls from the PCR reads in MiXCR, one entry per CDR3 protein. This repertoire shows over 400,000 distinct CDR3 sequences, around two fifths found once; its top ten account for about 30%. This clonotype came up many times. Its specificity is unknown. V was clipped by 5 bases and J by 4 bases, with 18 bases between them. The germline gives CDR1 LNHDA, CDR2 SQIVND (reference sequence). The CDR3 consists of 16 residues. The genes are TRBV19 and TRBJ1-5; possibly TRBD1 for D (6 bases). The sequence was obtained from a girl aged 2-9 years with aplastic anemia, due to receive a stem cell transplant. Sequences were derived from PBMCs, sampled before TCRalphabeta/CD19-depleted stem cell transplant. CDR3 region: CASSPNSGAPNQPQHF. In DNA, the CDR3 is TGTGCCAGTAGTCCAAACTCAGGGGCCCCGAATCAGCCCCAGCATTTT.